Below, 22 T cell receptor beta chains from the same sample are listed, as sequenced in a study of shared clonotypes between healthy human individuals. Assay: immunoSEQ multiplex PCR; the TCRdb copy retains only in-frame clones and omits some. Among about 2.1 million clones listed, around 93% were seen once. The naive CD8 subset, CD45RO-negative cells positively selected for CCR7, excluded terminally differentiated effector memory CD45RA+ cells. Input material: naive CD8+ T cells from PBMCs. The receptors were gathered from a man aged 18 to 30 in good health. Some clones in this sample may be carry-over from other donors' samples.

This CDR3 reads CASSQDRDSFDEQYF. In DNA, the CDR3 is TGCGCCAGCAGCCAAGATCGGGATAGCTTCGACGAGCAGTACTTC. The chain combines TRBV4-3 with TRBJ2-7; D is possibly TRBD2 (5 bases). Germline loops: CDR1 LGHNA, CDR2 YSLEER. Deletions cut 0 bases from V and 5 bases from J, with 14 bases between. This CDR3 spans 15 amino acids.

This chain uses TRBV5-1 with TRBJ2-1; 9 nucleotides match TRBD2. J was trimmed by 8 bases and V by 2 bases; bases with no gene match: 5. The germline V gene has CDR1 SGHRS and CDR2 YFSETQ. This CDR3 has 14 residues. CDR3 region: CASSFAGGSDEQFF. The CDR3 DNA follows: TGCGCCAGCAGCTTCGCGGGAGGGAGCGATGAGCAGTTCTTC.

This chain connects TRBV6-1 to TRBJ2-7; 10 nucleotides agree with TRBD1. This CDR3 has 14 amino acids. V was clipped by 2 bases and J by 12 bases; unmatched bases: 10. The germline gives CDR1 MNHNS, CDR2 SASEGT. This CDR3 reads CASSEYRTGGFRYF. CDR3 in DNA: TGTGCCAGCAGTGAATATAGGACAGGGGGGTTTAGGTACTTC.

V usage is TRBV30 and J usage is TRBJ2-2; 10 nucleotides line up with TRBD1. The CDR3 totals 13 residues. Trimming cost V 2 bases and J 7 bases; bases outside gene matches: 1. Germline loops: CDR1 GTSNPN, CDR2 SVGIG (reference sequence). CDR3 sequence: CAWSRDRGGELFF. CDR3 sequence (DNA): TGTGCCTGGAGTCGGGACAGGGGCGGGGAGCTGTTTTTT. Full variable domain (remainder filled in from reference TRBV30 and TRBJ2-2): SQTIHQWPATLVQPVGSPLSLECTVEGTSNPNLYWYRQAAGRGLQLLFYSVGIGQISSEVPQNLSASRPQDRQFILSSKKLLLSDSGFYLCAWSRDRGGELFFGEGSRLTVL.

CDR3 nucleotide sequence: TGTGCCAGCGCCCCCCGAGGAGAGACCCAGTACTTC. Its protein is CASAPRGETQYF. The chain is built from TRBV28 and TRBJ2-5, with D uncertain. This CDR3 has 12 amino acids. Trimming cost V 8 bases and J 4 bases, with 11 bases left between them. In germline, CDR1 is MDHEN, CDR2 SYDVKM.

The rearrangement joins TRBV13 to TRBJ2-4, with TRBD1 matching over 12 bases. The CDR3 contains 17 residues. Germline V gene data show CDR1 as PRHDT and CDR2 as FYEKMQ (reference sequence). Trimming took 5 bases from V and 8 from J; bases not matched to a gene: 13. The CDR3 is CASSPSDGGQGAHIQYF. CDR3 in DNA: TGTGCCAGCAGCCCCTCGGACGGGGGACAGGGGGCACACATTCAGTACTTC.

Note on this clone: Other DNA sequences within the sample encode an identical CDR3. For the CDR3, the DNA is TGTGCCAGCAGTTTATCAGGGATCGGGGAGCTGTTTTTT. This encodes CASSLSGIGELFF. This chain connects TRBV27 to TRBJ2-2; D remains ambiguous. Looked up from germline, CDR1 is MNHEY and CDR2 is SMNVEV (reference sequence). Trimming removed 0 bases at V and 7 bases at J, with 6 bases between. This CDR3 contains 13 residues.

This rearrangement joins TRBV28 to TRBJ1-2; the match to TRBD1 covers 7 bases. This CDR3 contains 15 residues. Germline trimming cut 1 base from V and 8 bases from J; bases unmatched to any gene: 10. Germline V gene data show CDR1 as MDHEN and CDR2 as SYDVKM. CDR3 coding DNA: TGTGCCAGCAGTTTATCCGGGGGACAGCGACAAGGCTACACCTTC. Its translation is CASSLSGGQRQGYTF.

The chain recombines TRBV5-4 with TRBJ2-7; D may correspond to TRBD1 or TRBD2 (5 bases each). The CDR3 contains 14 residues. V gave up 4 bases and J gave up 1 base, with 12 bases separating them. Germline CDR1 is SGHNT and CDR2 is YYREEE (reference sequence). The CDR3 is CASSVRDGSYEQYF. CDR3 sequence (DNA): TGTGCCAGCAGCGTACGGGACGGTTCCTACGAGCAGTACTTC.

With regard to this clone: A much larger clone lies a single base off, so this may be a read error. The same CDR3 is also encoded by other DNA sequences in this sample. The rearrangement joins TRBV5-4 to TRBJ2-1, with TRBD2 as a possible D gene (5 bases). V lost 4 bases and J lost 5, with 7 bases in between. This CDR3 has 12 residues. Germline-derived CDR1 and CDR2 are SGHNT and YYREEE (reference sequence). In nucleotides, the CDR3 is TGTGCCAGCAGCCCCGGGAACAATGAGCAGTTCTTC. This gives the protein CASSPGNNEQFF.

The table lists this clone with a few counts. The V and J genes are TRBV29-1 and TRBJ2-7; D remains unclear. The V gene lost 6 bases and the J gene lost 5 bases, with 14 bases spanning the gap. CDR3 length equals 12 residues. Germline assignment: CDR1 SQVTM and CDR2 ANQGSEA. The CDR3 spells CSVRLAPNEQYF. The DNA for the CDR3 is TGCAGCGTCCGCTTGGCCCCGAACGAGCAGTACTTC.

In this sample, this clone turned up once. V gene TRBV7-6 combines with J gene TRBJ1-1, with D tentatively TRBD1 (5 bases). The CDR3 spans 13 residues. Trimming pared 5 bases from V and 3 bases from J, leaving 10 bases between. The V gene's germline CDR1 is SGHVS and CDR2 FNYEAQ. CDR3 protein: CASSMPGYTEAFF. The CDR3 region has the DNA TGTGCCAGCAGCATGCCAGGGTACACTGAAGCTTTCTTT.

In regard to this clone: The identical CDR3 is also encoded by other nucleotide sequences in the sample. V usage is TRBV4-2 and J usage is TRBJ2-7, with TRBD2 as a possible D gene (6 bases). Germline values: CDR1 LGHNA, CDR2 YNFKEQ. Between the trimmed V and J ends, which lost 0 bases and 4 bases, there was a span of 7 bases. The CDR3 runs 13 residues. The CDR3: CASSQDGGYEQYF. Here the CDR3 DNA reads TGTGCCAGCAGCCAAGATGGGGGGTACGAGCAGTACTTC.

The rearrangement joins TRBV21-1 to TRBJ1-5. TRBV21-1 is annotated as a pseudogene. This CDR3 spans 15 amino acids. CDR3 sequence (DNA): TGTGCCAGCAGCGCATATCCAGGGAGACGACAGCCCCAGCATTTT. Translated: CASSAYPGRRQPQHF.

The rearrangement joins TRBV7-3 to TRBJ2-1; TRBD2 matches at 14 bases. Germline CDR1 and CDR2: SGHTA and FQGTGA. After removal of 4 bases from V and 5 bases from J, the junction contained 10 bases not matched to a gene. This CDR3 spans 18 amino acids. CDR3 loop: CASSYGLAGGGANNEQFF. The CDR3 bases are TGTGCCAGCAGCTACGGACTAGCGGGAGGAGGGGCTAACAATGAGCAGTTCTTC.

The CDR3 protein is CASSQTALVDEQYF. The CDR3 coding sequence is TGCGCCAGCAGCCAAACAGCCCTAGTCGACGAGCAGTACTTC. The V gene is TRBV4-1, the J gene TRBJ2-7; D is ambiguous. This CDR3 has 14 residues. Germline lookup yields CDR1 MGHRA and CDR2 YSYEKL. V was pared by 2 bases and J by 5 bases, with 13 bases between.

This chain joins TRBV5-5 and TRBJ2-7; D remains ambiguous. The CDR3 is made up of 12 amino acids. V lost 7 bases and J lost 6, with 14 bases in between. Germline-derived CDR1 and CDR2 are SGHKS and YYEKEE (reference sequence). CDR3 amino acids: CASRSEGLEQYF. The DNA of the CDR3 is TGTGCCAGCCGATCGGAAGGTCTCGAGCAGTACTTC.

The chain carries TRBV9 and TRBJ2-1, with 8 bases fitting TRBD2. CDR1 is SGDLS and CDR2 is YYNGEE in the germline V gene. V lost 3 bases and J lost 9; bases outside the gene matches: 17. This CDR3 region has 17 residues. Here the CDR3 DNA reads TGTGCCAGCAGCGATACCGTGGGACTAGGAAGGTTTAGTGAGCAGTTCTTC. This translates into CASSDTVGLGRFSEQFF.

This chain links TRBV4-1 with TRBJ2-7; 10 bases are a match to TRBD2. V dropped 3 bases and J dropped 3; count of bases not matched to a gene: 8. Germline lookup yields CDR1 MGHRA and CDR2 YSYEKL. This CDR3 comprises 16 residues. The CDR3 nucleotides read TGCGCCAGCAGCCACCACCTAGCGGGGGAACTCTACGAGCAGTACTTC. Its translation is CASSHHLAGELYEQYF.

V is TRBV7-9 and J is TRBJ2-1, with TRBD2 identical over 7 bases. Germline V gives CDR1 SEHNR, CDR2 FQNEAQ (reference sequence). This CDR3 is 17 amino acids long. J gave up 0 bases and V 11 bases, and 16 bases lay outside the gene matches. The CDR3 sequence: CALEVVAGSRSYNEQFF. The CDR3 DNA sequence: TGTGCCCTAGAGGTGGTAGCGGGTTCCCGCTCCTACAATGAGCAGTTCTTC.

The chain couples TRBV15 to TRBJ1-5; D is perhaps TRBD1 (5 bases). The germline V gene has CDR1 LNHNV and CDR2 YYDKDF (reference sequence). The CDR3 runs 18 residues. V was trimmed by 1 base and J by 5 bases, leaving 21 bases between them. The CDR3 coding sequence is TGTGCCACCAGCAGAGCTGCCTGGGGTAGGGGCCTCGATCAGCCCCAGCATTTT. It codes for CATSRAAWGRGLDQPQHF.

This clone occurred a few times. This CDR3 is also generated by other DNA sequences in the sample. The genes are TRBV19 and TRBJ1-1, with D hard to call. CDR3 length equals 11 residues. Germline V gene data show CDR1 as LNHDA and CDR2 as SQIVND (reference sequence). V lost 8 bases to trimming and J lost 1 base, with 5 bases between them. CDR3 in DNA: TGTGCCAGTGCAAGGAACACTGAAGCTTTCTTT. It specifies CASARNTEAFF.